The TCR beta chain under discussion was sequenced for a study of CD8+ T cells in alopecia areata. Study-level points and caveats: The study found TCR sharing across patients less clear than in mice, possibly for HLA reasons. Across lesional scalp, and particularly alopecia totalis/universalis, clonality surpassed that of normal scalp. Scalp sample sequencing also detects resident alphabeta T cells of normal skin.

RNA was extracted and reverse transcribed into cDNA as the sequencing template. This table comes from immunoSEQ multiplex PCR, and its TCRdb copy is limited to in-frame clones, with some not included. Here the sample spans roughly 100,000 clones, approximately 60% being singletons. Points on this clone: The antigen is unknown.

Looked up from germline, CDR1 is SGHTA and CDR2 is FQGNSA. V was cut by 3 bases and J by 4 bases, with 9 bases left in between. CDR3 length: 13 amino acids. The sequenced material came from CD4+ T cells sorted from blood. The chain combines TRBV7-2 with TRBJ1-1; TRBD1 might be the D (5 bases). The origin of this receptor is a human donor in good health. The CDR3 nucleotides read TGTGCCAGCAGCTTGGGGGGGATCACTGAAGCTTTCTTT. This translates into CASSLGGITEAFF.